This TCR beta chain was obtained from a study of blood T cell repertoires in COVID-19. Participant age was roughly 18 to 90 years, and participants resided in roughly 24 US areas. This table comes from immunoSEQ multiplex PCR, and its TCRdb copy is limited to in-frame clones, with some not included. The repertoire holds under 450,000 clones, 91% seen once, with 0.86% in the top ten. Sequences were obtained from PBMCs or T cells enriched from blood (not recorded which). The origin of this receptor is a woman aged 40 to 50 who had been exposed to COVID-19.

In DNA form, the CDR3 reads TGTGCCAGCAGTGAAGTTGGGCAGTACAATCAGCCCCAGCATTTT. Translated, it gives CASSEVGQYNQPQHF. The chain employs TRBV6-1 and TRBJ1-5, with D hard to call. CDR3 length equals 15 residues. Per germline, CDR1 MNHNS and CDR2 SASEGT. The V gene lost 1 base and the J gene lost 3 bases, with 10 bases spanning the gap.